Sequencing of this T cell receptor (beta chain) was carried out in a study of cytomegalovirus exposure and HLA in healthy donors. Background on the study: Prior work identified under 130 million unique TCR beta sequences in 190 million or so T cells. Study findings and constraints: Earlier analysis found most TCR beta V segments productive about 87% or about 30% of the time. Indistinguishability led to the exclusion of some V segments, TRBV6-2 and TRBV6-3 included.

The CDR3 consists of 12 residues. Per the germline V gene, CDR1 is SGHNT and CDR2 is YYREEE (reference sequence). Trimming removed 4 bases at V and 7 bases at J, with 9 bases between. PCR involved 60 Vbeta and 13 Jbeta primers. Sequencing was performed with immunoSEQ multiplex PCR; in TCRdb, only in-frame clones are kept and a portion is missing. In the table there are 150,000 to 200,000 clones, 75% to 80% of which are singletons. In the case of this clone: Its antigen is currently unknown.

Sample: PBMCs. The receptor comes from a woman between 50 and 59 years old in good health and CMV-seropositive. J is TRBJ2-1 and V is TRBV5-4, with TRBD2 as a possible D gene (6 bases). CDR3 DNA sequence: TGTGCCAGCAGCGTTGGGAGGAATGAGCAGTTCTTC. The encoded protein is CASSVGRNEQFF.